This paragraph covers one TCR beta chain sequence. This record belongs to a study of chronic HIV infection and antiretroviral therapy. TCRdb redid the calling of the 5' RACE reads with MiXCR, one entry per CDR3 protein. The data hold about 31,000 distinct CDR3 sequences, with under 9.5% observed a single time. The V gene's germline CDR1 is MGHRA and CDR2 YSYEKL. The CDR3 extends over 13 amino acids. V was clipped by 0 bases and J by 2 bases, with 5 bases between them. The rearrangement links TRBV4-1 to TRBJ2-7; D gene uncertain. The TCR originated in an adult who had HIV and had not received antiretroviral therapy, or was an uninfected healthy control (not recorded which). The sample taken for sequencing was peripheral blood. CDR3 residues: CASSQDQAYEQYF. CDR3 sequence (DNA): TGCGCCAGCAGCCAAGATCAGGCCTACGAGCAGTACTTC.